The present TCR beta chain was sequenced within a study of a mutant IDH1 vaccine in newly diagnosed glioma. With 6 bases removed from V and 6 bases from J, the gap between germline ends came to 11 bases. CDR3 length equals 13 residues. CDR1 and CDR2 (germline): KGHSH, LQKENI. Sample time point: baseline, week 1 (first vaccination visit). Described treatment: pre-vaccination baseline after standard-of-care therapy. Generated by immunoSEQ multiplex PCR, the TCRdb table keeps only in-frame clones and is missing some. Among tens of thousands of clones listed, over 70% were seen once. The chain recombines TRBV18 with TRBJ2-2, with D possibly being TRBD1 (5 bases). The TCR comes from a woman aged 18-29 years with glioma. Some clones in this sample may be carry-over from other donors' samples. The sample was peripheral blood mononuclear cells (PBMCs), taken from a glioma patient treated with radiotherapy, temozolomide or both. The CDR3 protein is CASSPVTAGELFF. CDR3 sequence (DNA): TGTGCCAGCTCCCCGGTGACAGCCGGGGAGCTGTTTTTT. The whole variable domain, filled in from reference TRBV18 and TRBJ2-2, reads NAGVMQNPRHLVRRRGQEARLRCSPMKGHSHVYWYRQLPEEGLKFMVYLQKENIIDESGMPKERFSAEFPKEGPSILRIQQVVRGDSAAYFCASSPVTAGELFFGEGSRLTVL.